The 18 T cell receptor beta chains given below trace back to one sample, sequenced in a study of T-cell memory formation after mild COVID-19. TCRdb called the 5' RACE reads again in MiXCR, with one record for every CDR3 protein. The repertoire has 550,000 to 700,000 distinct CDR3 sequences, roughly 18% of them found once; the top ten carry around 12%. Source material: PBMCs or a T cell subset sorted from them (not recorded which). These TCRs come from an adult woman who had mild COVID-19 (a few samples of this study predate the infection). Cell type and time point are not known.

This chain connects TRBV7-9 to TRBJ2-1; the match to TRBD2 covers 10 bases. The ends lost 2 bases at V and 5 bases at J; junction bases unmatched: 15. The CDR3 is 19 amino acids. Germline CDR1 and CDR2: SEHNR and FQNEAQ (reference sequence). CDR3 in DNA: TGTGCCAGCAGCTTACAGGCGGGGCTAGCGGGAGCATGGAACAATGAGCAGTTCTTC. Translating gives CASSLQAGLAGAWNNEQFF.

The gene calls are TRBV12-3 or TRBV12-4 and TRBJ2-1, with D hard to call. The CDR3 extends over 13 amino acids. Deletions cut 2 bases from V and 4 bases from J, with 6 bases between. As DNA, the CDR3 is TGTGCCAGCAGTTTATGGGTGTACAATGAGCAGTTCTTC. It translates to CASSLWVYNEQFF.

The chain combines TRBV4-2 with TRBJ1-5, with 7 bases that match TRBD1. This CDR3 is 15 amino acids long. From germline, CDR1 is LGHNA and CDR2 YNFKEQ. After removal of 1 base from V and 6 bases from J, the junction contained 6 bases not matched to a gene. CDR3 residues: CASSQGQGLSQPQHF. The CDR3 DNA reads TGTGCCAGCAGCCAAGGACAGGGATTGTCTCAGCCCCAGCATTTT.

The J gene is TRBJ2-7, the V gene TRBV12-3 or TRBV12-4, with D uncertain. This CDR3 is 12 amino acids long. Trimming left V 2 bases short and J 4 bases short, with 6 bases between. CDR3 residues: CASSLKHYEQYF. Written as DNA, the CDR3 is TGTGCCAGCAGTTTAAAGCATTACGAGCAGTACTTC.

This clonotype turned up a few times. V usage is TRBV2 and J usage is TRBJ2-2; perhaps TRBD2 as D (6 bases). V was cut by 3 bases and J by 3 bases, with 11 bases left in between. Looked up from germline, CDR1 is SNHLY and CDR2 is FYNNEI. The CDR3 has 15 residues. CDR3 residues: CASSEGGWDTGELFF. The CDR3 region has the DNA TGTGCCAGCAGTGAGGGAGGATGGGACACCGGGGAGCTGTTTTTT.

The J gene is TRBJ2-1, the V gene TRBV9, with 7 bases matching TRBD1. J was trimmed by 5 bases and V by 3 bases; bases with no gene match: 5. Germline assignment: CDR1 SGDLS and CDR2 YYNGEE. This CDR3 contains 14 residues. This CDR3 reads CASSALQGHNEQFF. In nucleotides, the CDR3 is TGTGCCAGCAGCGCACTACAGGGGCACAATGAGCAGTTCTTC.

The chain combines TRBV4-1 with TRBJ2-7, with 11 bases lining up with TRBD2. This CDR3 contains 15 residues. Germline CDR1 is MGHRA and CDR2 is YSYEKL. The ends lost 4 bases at V and 4 bases at J; junction bases unmatched: 6. CDR3 nucleotides: TGCGCCAGCAGCCCTAAGGGACTAGCGGAGTACGAGCAGTACTTC. Translated: CASSPKGLAEYEQYF.

V is TRBV20-1 and J is TRBJ2-1, with D perhaps being TRBD1 or TRBD2 (6 bases each). The CDR3 covers 13 residues. V dropped 3 bases and J dropped 6 bases, with 12 bases sitting between them. Germline values: CDR1 DFQATT, CDR2 SNEGSKA (reference sequence). CDR3 nucleotides: TGCAGTGCTAGTAGGGGGGTAGCCAATGAGCAGTTCTTC. This codes for CSASRGVANEQFF.

This chain connects TRBV7-9 to TRBJ1-1; tentatively, D is TRBD1 (5 bases). The CDR3 length is 16 residues. CDR1 is SEHNR and CDR2 is FQNEAQ in the germline V gene (reference sequence). V was trimmed by 0 bases and J by 6 bases, leaving 17 bases between them. The CDR3 sequence: CASSLADMRGEAEAFF. CDR3 DNA: TGTGCCAGCAGCTTAGCCGACATGAGGGGTGAAGCTGAAGCTTTCTTT.

In its sample, this clonotype was seen a few times. This chain uses TRBV4-2 with TRBJ2-2; TRBD2 agrees at 7 bases. The length of the CDR3 is 17 residues. J lost 1 base, V lost 0 bases, and 5 bases had no gene match. Per the germline V gene, CDR1 is LGHNA and CDR2 is YNFKEQ. CDR3 nucleotides: TGTGCCAGCAGCCAAGAGGGTCTAGCGGAGAACACCGGGGAGCTGTTTTTT. This sequence encodes CASSQEGLAENTGELFF.

The CDR3 protein is CSARVGTSGNQETQYF. DNA of the CDR3: TGCAGTGCTAGAGTCGGGACTAGCGGGAACCAAGAGACCCAGTACTTC. V usage is TRBV20-1 and J usage is TRBJ2-5, with 13 bases aligning to TRBD2. V shed 1 base, J shed 0 bases, and the junction held 2 bases outside the gene matches. The CDR3 is 16 amino acids. Germline V CDR1 and CDR2: DFQATT, SNEGSKA (reference sequence).

This clonotype was seen a handful of times. The chain recombines TRBV7-2 with TRBJ2-7, with 9 bases identical to TRBD2. This CDR3 region has 15 residues. J was trimmed by 5 bases and V by 5 bases; bases with no gene match: 10. Germline values: CDR1 SGHTA, CDR2 FQGNSA. CDR3 in amino acids: CASSGSSGRSNEQYF. CDR3 sequence (DNA): TGTGCCAGCAGCGGTAGTAGCGGGAGATCCAACGAGCAGTACTTC.

This sequence joins TRBV5-1 and TRBJ1-2; 8 nucleotides agree with TRBD1. Trimming removed 4 bases from V and 3 bases from J; junction bases left unmatched: 5. The germline V gene encodes CDR1 SGHRS and CDR2 YFSETQ. The CDR3 extends over 14 amino acids. The CDR3 sequence is CASSPDRVYYGYTF. CDR3 DNA sequence: TGCGCCAGCAGCCCGGACAGGGTTTACTATGGCTACACCTTC.

CDR3 sequence reads: CASSSPDRHEQFF. The CDR3, as DNA: TGTGCCAGCAGCTCACCTGATCGTCATGAGCAGTTCTTC. The rearrangement uses TRBV7-2 and TRBJ2-1, with no clear D. The CDR3 covers 13 residues. From germline, CDR1 is SGHTA and CDR2 FQGNSA. V was trimmed by 4 bases and J by 8 bases, leaving 12 bases between them.

This clonotype has a count of ten or more. J is TRBJ2-1 and V is TRBV5-1; TRBD2 is a possible D gene (5 bases). The CDR3 consists of 16 residues. Trimming pared 0 bases from V and 8 bases from J, leaving 18 bases between. Germline assignment: CDR1 SGHRS and CDR2 YFSETQ. DNA of the CDR3: TGCGCCAGCAGCTTGGCCTCGGGAAGGGCAAGTCATGAGCAGTTCTTC. This codes for CASSLASGRASHEQFF.

This clonotype was detected only a few times. V and J are TRBV6-5 and TRBJ1-1, with D tentatively TRBD1 (6 bases). From germline, CDR1 is MNHEY and CDR2 SVGAGI. CDR3 size: 15 residues. The V end lost 0 bases, the J end lost 6 bases, and 14 bases lay between the germline ends. CDR3 amino acids: CASSYSRGRRAEAFF. CDR3 coding DNA: TGTGCCAGCAGTTACTCGAGGGGGAGGCGGGCTGAAGCTTTCTTT.

This chain joins TRBV2 and TRBJ1-1; perhaps TRBD1 as D (6 bases). This CDR3 has 15 residues. V shed 1 base and J shed 4 bases, with 13 bases lying between them. CDR1 and CDR2 (germline): SNHLY, FYNNEI. The chain's CDR3 is CASSEVGGGGTEAFF. The CDR3 DNA reads TGTGCCAGCAGTGAAGTTGGTGGAGGGGGCACTGAAGCTTTCTTT.

The chain has TRBV6-5 and TRBJ2-1; D gene uncertain. This CDR3 comprises 11 residues. The V end was cut by 2 bases, the J end by 10 bases, with 6 bases between. Germline V gene sequence: CDR1 MNHEY, CDR2 SVGAGI. The CDR3 coding sequence is TGTGCCAGCAGTTACGGTTGGGAGCAGTTCTTC. It yields the protein CASSYGWEQFF.